The rows below give T cell receptor beta chains drawn from one sample of a study of PD-1 blockade in classical Hodgkin lymphoma. TCRdb's table, derived via immunoSEQ multiplex PCR, lists solely in-frame clones and lacks some. In the table there are about 16,000 clones, about 85% of which are singletons. The sample consisted of CD4+ T cells from blood, taken at baseline. Receptors were obtained from a human donor with classical Hodgkin lymphoma. Each CDR3 is given with its conserved first and last residue.

V gene,CDR3 protein
TRBV10-3,CAISDFGWGTDTQYF
TRBV5-1,CASSGGGGHNYGYTF
TRBV18,CASSPEGQTSNQPQHF
TRBV6-1,CASTEGPYYEQYF
TRBV7-2,CASSQISGAPVSGANVLTF
TRBV10-3,CATRKGGGATQETQYF
TRBV27,CASGRDRGRGEQYF
TRBV27,CASSLHGAYEQYF
TRBV29-1,CSVSLGTWTDTQYF
TRBV5-1,CASSFAGSYEQYF
TRBV7-9,CASTSGLAGELFF
TRBV19,CASHPTGQGVTYEQYF
TRBV28,CASSFSLSLTLGNGYTF
TRBV18,CASSIRQGYNEQFF
TRBV28,CASTEALNYGYTF
TRBV10-3,CAISEIEGHEQYF
TRBV25-1,CASSVSGTGDTDTQYF
TRBV5-4,CASSQGQVYGYTF
TRBV5-4,CASSLGQDKPLHF
TRBV15,CATSRGLAGVNEQFF
TRBV27,CASTPWGLAGTGELFF
TRBV19,CASRIGAGTSTDTQYF
TRBV13,CASSSSAYLYGYTF
TRBV5-1,CASSLDGIRDSYEQYF
TRBV30,CAYSGSNEKLFF
TRBV6-5,CASSFLYDTEAFF
TRBV18,CASSPLQSTEAFF
TRBV5-6,CASSLPNQPQHF
TRBV2,CASSEQQAEANVLTF
TRBV28,CASSLPVGYQETQYF
TRBV25-1,CASSSPMSYEQYF
TRBV6-5,CASGLDRAYGYTF
TRBV6-5,CASRRQGSSTDTQYF
TRBV7-9,CASSFNRATNEKLFF
TRBV6-5,CASSSTYRGSPLHF
TRBV27,CASSQSGIPWETQYF
TRBV6-5,CASSYSGSSYNSPLHF
TRBV19,CASSYGQEMNTEAFF
TRBV10-3,CAISDWQGGNQPQHF
TRBV5-4,CASSFGTSGYNEQFF
TRBV5-1,CASSLGLAGGREQYF
TRBV27,CASSLETRTDTQYF
TRBV27,CASKGAGTLWQYF
TRBV4-1,CASSQGVGRVTDTQYF
TRBV7-8,CASSPRAGTGIF
TRBV10-3,CAMKGSSYNSPLHF
TRBV19,CASSIEGLAGGFVYEQYF
TRBV6-6,CASSPGLAAITDTQYF
TRBV10-3,CAIRRGLNNEKLFF
TRBV7-2,CASSITGDGNTIYF
TRBV7-8,CASSFLGSSGEGTDTQYF
TRBV19,CASSPFLPGANVLTF
TRBV7-9,CASSLGRGSGYNEQYF
TRBV28,CASSYSDRHEQYF
TRBV18,CASSPFSGQGLNYEQYF
TRBV10-3,CAISASDRGAGANVLTF
TRBV19,CASSMSRSTDTQYF